This TCR beta chain was obtained from a study of shared clonotypes between healthy human individuals. Study information: Donor ages ranged 18 to 49 years: a couple of women, a few men.

Germline V gene data show CDR1 as MNHEY and CDR2 as SVGAGI. The CDR3 is 13 amino acids. V lost 8 bases to trimming and J lost 2 bases, with 13 bases between them. Libraries were prepared by immunoSEQ multiplex PCR; TCRdb keeps only in-frame clonotypes and omits some of them. The table shows a few million clones, with approximately 94% occurring only once. With regard to this clone: Other DNA sequences in this specimen translate into the identical CDR3.

The sample comprised naive CD4+ T cells sorted from blood. Regarding subset: CD45RA+ positively selected. V is TRBV6-5 and J is TRBJ2-7; D is perhaps TRBD2 (7 bases). This receptor was taken from a young man in good health. The CDR3 spells CASSRGGPYEQYF. CDR3 in DNA: TGTGCCAGCTCCCGCGGGGGCCCCTACGAGCAGTACTTC.